This T cell receptor beta chain emerged from a study of blood T cell repertoires in COVID-19. Per the study methods: For nucleated cells, counts were estimated from reference gene primer amplification. The repertoire was sequenced with immunoSEQ multiplex PCR; TCRdb's copy has only in-frame clones and lacks some. V and J calls and clone size are given by that table; D and trimming were obtained from the DNA. In the table there are about 140,000 clones, 80% to 85% of which are singletons. Sequencing used peripheral blood. This sequence originates from a man aged 25 to 40 with COVID-19, enrolled during active disease.

The CDR3 loop reads CASSWGTGGHIQYF. DNA of the CDR3: TGCGCCAGCAGCTGGGGGACAGGGGGCCACATTCAGTACTTC. The chain recombines TRBV5-1 with TRBJ2-4; 12 nucleotides line up with TRBD1. The CDR3 is 14 amino acids. CDR1 is SGHRS, CDR2 YFSETQ, per germline. Losses at the gene ends were 3 bases for V and 8 bases for J; bases not matched to a gene: 3. Looking up the rest from reference TRBV5-1 and TRBJ2-4 gives the full variable domain: KAGVTQTPRYLIKTRGQQVTLSCSPISGHRSVSWYQQTPGQGLQFLFEYFSETQRNKGNFPGRFSGRQFSNSRSEMNVSTLELGDSALYLCASSWGTGGHIQYFGAGTRLSVL.